These 26 T cell receptor beta chains were all obtained from the same sample, sequenced in a study of blood T cell repertoires in COVID-19. Profiled with immunoSEQ multiplex PCR; TCRdb holds only in-frame clones, not every one. Of about 61,000 clones detected, 91% appear once; the ten largest clones hold over 7.5%. The sequenced sample was peripheral blood. These receptors all come from a human donor in a cohort sampled during active COVID-19.

The genes are TRBV19 and TRBJ2-2, with D tentatively TRBD2 (6 bases). Trimming took off 1 base at V and 5 bases at J, with 11 bases between the two ends. CDR3 size: 15 residues. Per germline, CDR1 LNHDA and CDR2 SQIVND (reference sequence). The CDR3 sequence: CASSIGGGGTGELFF. CDR3 sequence (DNA): TGTGCCAGTAGTATAGGGGGAGGAGGGACCGGGGAGCTGTTTTTT.

The CDR3 nucleotides read TGTGCCAGCAGCGTATCCGCCGGCACTGAAGCTTTCTTT. Amino acids: CASSVSAGTEAFF. The genes are TRBV9 and TRBJ1-1; D not certain. CDR1 is SGDLS, CDR2 YYNGEE, per germline. The germline V and J ends were trimmed by 1 base and 4 bases, with 8 bases remaining between them. This CDR3 has 13 residues.

The gene calls are TRBV9 and TRBJ2-3; 7 nucleotides line up with TRBD1. V trimming: 9 bases; J trimming: 0 bases; junction bases outside the gene matches: 10. CDR3 length equals 15 residues. CDR1 SGDLS and CDR2 YYNGEE come from the germline V gene. Here the CDR3 DNA reads TGTGCCATAATACAGGGGATGACTAGCACAGATACGCAGTATTTT. This sequence encodes CAIIQGMTSTDTQYF.

This chain connects TRBV4-1 to TRBJ2-3, with D perhaps TRBD2 (5 bases). Germline loops: CDR1 MGHRA, CDR2 YSYEKL. The CDR3 is 16 residues long. V was trimmed by 0 bases and J by 0 bases, leaving 10 bases between them. The CDR3 DNA reads as TGCGCCAGCAGCCAAGATCCGGGAATTAGCACAGATACGCAGTATTTT. Its translation is CASSQDPGISTDTQYF.

V gene TRBV4-1 combines with J gene TRBJ2-1; tentatively, D is TRBD2 (6 bases). The V and J ends lost 0 bases and 5 bases respectively, with 17 bases between them. This CDR3 is built from 17 residues. The V gene's germline CDR1 is MGHRA and CDR2 YSYEKL. The CDR3, as DNA: TGCGCCAGCAGCCAAGATCCGGTGGCGGGGATTAACAATGAGCAGTTCTTC. Translation: CASSQDPVAGINNEQFF.

The J gene is TRBJ2-2, the V gene TRBV6-5; no firm D call. The germline gives CDR1 MNHEY, CDR2 SVGAGI. This CDR3 has 14 residues. The ends were cut back, 1 base at V and 1 base at J, with 4 bases in the middle. CDR3 region: CASSYLENTGELFF. CDR3 in DNA: TGTGCCAGCAGTTACTTAGAGAACACCGGGGAGCTGTTTTTT.

This chain uses TRBV6-6 with TRBJ2-1; 8 bases map to TRBD2. CDR3 length equals 15 residues. Germline V gene data show CDR1 as MNHNY and CDR2 as SVGAGI (reference sequence). Trimming cost V 5 bases and J 2 bases; bases outside gene matches: 5. The DNA for the CDR3 is TGTGCCAGCAGTAGCGGGAGTAAAGCCTACAATGAGCAGTTCTTC. The encoded protein is CASSSGSKAYNEQFF.

This chain uses TRBV9 with TRBJ1-2, with no clear D. The germline gives CDR1 SGDLS, CDR2 YYNGEE. Trimming took off 0 bases at V and 4 bases at J, with 4 bases between the two ends. This CDR3 has 12 residues. The CDR3 region is CASSVGSYGYTF. CDR3 nucleotide sequence: TGTGCCAGCAGCGTAGGGAGCTATGGCTACACCTTC.

This chain joins TRBV28 and TRBJ2-7, with D tentatively TRBD2 (5 bases). Germline V gene sequence: CDR1 MDHEN, CDR2 SYDVKM. Trimming removed 5 bases from V and 0 bases from J, with 11 bases in between. The CDR3 has 14 amino acids. This CDR3 reads CASSRGRYSYEQYF. The CDR3 DNA reads as TGTGCCAGCAGTCGGGGTCGTTACTCCTACGAGCAGTACTTC.

The chain carries TRBV6-6 and TRBJ2-7; perhaps TRBD1 as D (6 bases). CDR3 length equals 14 residues. V gave up 2 bases and J gave up 4 bases, with 12 bases separating them. Looked up from germline, CDR1 is MNHNY and CDR2 is SVGAGI (reference sequence). CDR3: CASSYGGDEYEQYF. The CDR3 region has the DNA TGTGCCAGCAGTTACGGGGGCGACGAATACGAGCAGTACTTC.

The chain carries TRBV11-2 and TRBJ2-7; TRBD2 might be the D (6 bases). The germline V and J ends were trimmed by 6 bases and 9 bases, with 21 bases remaining between them. Germline V CDR1 and CDR2: SGHAT, FQNNGV. CDR3 length: 14 amino acids. The CDR3 DNA sequence: TGTGCCAGCAGTACAAGGACTACCTTATCAGTGCAGTACTTC. The encoded protein is CASSTRTTLSVQYF.

The chain recombines TRBV27 with TRBJ1-1, with 7 positions matching TRBD1. CDR1 MNHEY and CDR2 SMNVEV come from the germline V gene (reference sequence). V was clipped by 5 bases and J by 0 bases; unmatched bases: 6. The length of the CDR3 is 15 residues. The CDR3 DNA follows: TGTGCCAGCAGTCTGACAGGGATTATGAACACTGAAGCTTTCTTT. Amino acid sequence: CASSLTGIMNTEAFF.

V gene TRBV5-1 combines with J gene TRBJ2-7; maybe TRBD1 (6 bases). Looked up from germline, CDR1 is SGHRS and CDR2 is YFSETQ. Trimming shortened V by 3 bases and J by 5 bases, and 15 bases separated the two germline ends. The CDR3 runs to 14 residues. CDR3 sequence (DNA): TGCGCCAGCAGCTCCGGACAGAGTCGAGACGAGCAGTACTTC. This sequence encodes CASSSGQSRDEQYF.

The chain links TRBV27 to TRBJ1-6; weak D call: TRBD1 (5 bases). This CDR3 is built from 17 residues. Trimming removed 6 bases from V and 6 bases from J, with 21 bases in between. Looked up from germline, CDR1 is MNHEY and CDR2 is SMNVEV (reference sequence). The CDR3 loop is CASSQPLDRGVNSPLHF. CDR3 bases: TGTGCCAGCAGCCAACCACTCGACCGGGGGGTTAATTCACCCCTCCACTTT.

The V call is TRBV7-9, the J call TRBJ2-6, with a possible D match to TRBD2 (5 bases). Germline lookup yields CDR1 SEHNR and CDR2 FQNEAQ (reference sequence). CDR3 length equals 15 residues. Trimming cost V 8 bases and J 0 bases, with 11 bases left between them. The CDR3 DNA follows: TGTGCCAGCCCAGTGGACTTCTCTGGGGCCAACGTCCTGACTTTC. Translating gives CASPVDFSGANVLTF.

V gene TRBV6-2 or TRBV6-3 combines with J gene TRBJ1-1; 10 positions agree with TRBD1. Germline values: CDR1 MNHEY, CDR2 SVGEGT. The CDR3 runs 16 residues. J was trimmed by 3 bases and V by 5 bases; bases with no gene match: 9. CDR3 sequence (DNA): TGTGCCAGCAGTGGGTCGACAGGGGGCTTGGACACTGAAGCTTTCTTT. Translating it yields CASSGSTGGLDTEAFF.

This rearrangement joins TRBV2 to TRBJ2-1; the match to TRBD2 covers 8 bases. V lost 5 bases to trimming and J lost 2 bases; unmatched junction nucleotides: 5. The CDR3 is 15 residues long. Germline V gives CDR1 SNHLY, CDR2 FYNNEI. This CDR3 reads CASSRSGSAYNEQFF. CDR3 nucleotide sequence: TGTGCCAGCAGTCGAAGCGGGAGCGCCTACAATGAGCAGTTCTTC.

The V call is TRBV27, the J call TRBJ2-1; the match to TRBD2 covers 10 bases. The length of the CDR3 is 15 residues. V trimming: 1 base; J trimming: 7 bases; junction bases outside the gene matches: 4. Germline V gene sequence: CDR1 MNHEY, CDR2 SMNVEV (reference sequence). CDR3 amino acids: CASSLWVSGRNEQFF. CDR3 sequence (DNA): TGTGCCAGCAGTTTATGGGTTAGCGGGAGGAATGAGCAGTTCTTC.

This rearrangement joins TRBV5-1 to TRBJ1-1; 7 bases align to TRBD1. After removal of 4 bases from V and 4 bases from J, the junction contained 19 bases not matched to a gene. In germline, CDR1 is SGHRS, CDR2 YFSETQ. CDR3 length equals 18 residues. The DNA of the CDR3 is TGCGCCAGCAGCCCGCGCCGAGGGGGCATGACAGGTCCCACTGAAGCTTTCTTT. Translating it yields CASSPRRGGMTGPTEAFF.

The V gene is TRBV6-2 or TRBV6-3, the J gene TRBJ1-5; 9 bases line up with TRBD1. Looked up from germline, CDR1 is MNHEY and CDR2 is SVGEGT. The V gene end was trimmed by 4 bases and the J gene end by 6 bases; junction bases not matched to a gene: 4. The CDR3 spans 14 residues. DNA of the CDR3: TGTGCCAGCAGTTCCGGGACAGGGTTTCAGCCCCAGCATTTT. The encoded protein is CASSSGTGFQPQHF.

This chain joins TRBV7-9 and TRBJ2-1, with D perhaps TRBD2 (6 bases). This CDR3 has 15 amino acids. V was cut by 6 bases and J by 0 bases, with 12 bases left in between. Germline CDR1 reads SEHNR; CDR2 reads FQNEAQ (reference sequence). The CDR3 spells CASSPRDFSYNEQFF. CDR3 coding DNA: TGTGCCAGCAGTCCCCGGGACTTCTCCTACAATGAGCAGTTCTTC.

V gene TRBV5-1 combines with J gene TRBJ1-6; no clear D gene. Trimming pared 1 base from V and 9 bases from J, leaving 8 bases between. There are 13 residues in the CDR3. Germline CDR1 is SGHRS and CDR2 is YFSETQ. CDR3 bases: TGCGCCAGCAGCTTGCCGGGAGCTTCACCCCTCCACTTT. This gives the protein CASSLPGASPLHF.

The genes are TRBV28 and TRBJ2-5; 12 bases are shared with TRBD1. The CDR3 is made up of 16 amino acids. Germline loops: CDR1 MDHEN, CDR2 SYDVKM. The J segment lost 4 bases and the V segment lost 5 bases, leaving 8 bases of the junction unmatched. CDR3 region: CASSGAGQGAGETQYF. The DNA for the CDR3 is TGTGCCAGCAGTGGTGCGGGACAGGGGGCTGGAGAGACCCAGTACTTC.

The chain uses TRBV5-5 and TRBJ2-1, with 10 bases aligning to TRBD1. CDR3 length: 15 residues. CDR1 is SGHKS, CDR2 YYEKEE, per germline (reference sequence). After removal of 0 bases from V and 4 bases from J, the junction contained 1 base not matched to a gene. The DNA for the CDR3 is TGTGCCAGCAGCTTGGGGACAGGGGGATACAATGAGCAGTTCTTC. It codes for CASSLGTGGYNEQFF. Variable domain in full (rest from reference TRBV5-5 and TRBJ2-1): DAGVTQSPTHLIKTRGQQVTLRCSPISGHKSVSWYQQVLGQGPQFIFQYYEKEERGRGNFPDRFSARQFPNYSSELNVNALLLGDSALYLCASSLGTGGYNEQFFGPGTRLTVL.

The genes are TRBV7-6 and TRBJ2-1, with TRBD1 identical over 12 bases. Germline V gene data show CDR1 as SGHVS and CDR2 as FNYEAQ. V lost 2 bases, J lost 7 bases, and 15 bases stayed unmatched. The CDR3 has 19 amino acids. CDR3 region: CASSLWETGRDRGRNEQFF. CDR3 bases: TGTGCCAGCAGCTTATGGGAAACTGGCAGGGACAGGGGGCGGAATGAGCAGTTCTTC.

The sample holds a few counts of this clone. The chain employs TRBV19 and TRBJ1-1; 12 positions agree with TRBD1. The V and J ends lost 5 bases and 4 bases, in that order; junction bases with no gene match: 5. Germline V gene sequence: CDR1 LNHDA, CDR2 SQIVND (reference sequence). CDR3 length equals 15 residues. The CDR3 nucleotides read TGTGCCAGTAGTGCGGGACAGGGGGCAAGCACTGAAGCTTTCTTT. Residues: CASSAGQGASTEAFF.